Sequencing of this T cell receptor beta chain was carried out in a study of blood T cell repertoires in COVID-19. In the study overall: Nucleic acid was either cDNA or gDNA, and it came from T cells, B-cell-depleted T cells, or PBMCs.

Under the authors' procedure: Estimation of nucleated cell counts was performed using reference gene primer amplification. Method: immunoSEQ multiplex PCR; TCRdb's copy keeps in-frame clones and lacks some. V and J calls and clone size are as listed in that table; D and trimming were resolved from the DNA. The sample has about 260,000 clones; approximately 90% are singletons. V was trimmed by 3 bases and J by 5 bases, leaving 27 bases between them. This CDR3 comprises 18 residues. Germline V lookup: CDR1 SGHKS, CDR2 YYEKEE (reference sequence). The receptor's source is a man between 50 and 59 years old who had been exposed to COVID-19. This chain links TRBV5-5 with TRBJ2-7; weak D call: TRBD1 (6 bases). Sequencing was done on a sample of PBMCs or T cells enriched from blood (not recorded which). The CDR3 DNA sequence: TGTGCCAGCAGCTCGAGATATGGACAGTTCGGCGGAGAGGACGAGCAGTACTTC. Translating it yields CASSSRYGQFGGEDEQYF.